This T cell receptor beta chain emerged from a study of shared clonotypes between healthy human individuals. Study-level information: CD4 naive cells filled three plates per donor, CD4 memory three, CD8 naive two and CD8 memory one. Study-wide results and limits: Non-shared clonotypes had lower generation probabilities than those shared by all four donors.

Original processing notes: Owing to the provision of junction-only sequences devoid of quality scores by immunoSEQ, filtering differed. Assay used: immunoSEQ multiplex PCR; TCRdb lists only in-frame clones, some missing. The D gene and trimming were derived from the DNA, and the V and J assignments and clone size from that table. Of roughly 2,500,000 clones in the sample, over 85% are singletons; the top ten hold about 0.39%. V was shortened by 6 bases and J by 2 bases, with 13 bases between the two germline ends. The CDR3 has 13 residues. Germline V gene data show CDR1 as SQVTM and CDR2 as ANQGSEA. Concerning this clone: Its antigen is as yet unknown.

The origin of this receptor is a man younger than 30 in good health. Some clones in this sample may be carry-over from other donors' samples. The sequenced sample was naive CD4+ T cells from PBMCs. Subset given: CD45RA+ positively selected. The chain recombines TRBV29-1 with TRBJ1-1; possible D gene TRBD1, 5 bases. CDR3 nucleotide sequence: TGCAGCGTAGAACAGGTACTTAACACTGAAGCTTTCTTT. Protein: CSVEQVLNTEAFF.